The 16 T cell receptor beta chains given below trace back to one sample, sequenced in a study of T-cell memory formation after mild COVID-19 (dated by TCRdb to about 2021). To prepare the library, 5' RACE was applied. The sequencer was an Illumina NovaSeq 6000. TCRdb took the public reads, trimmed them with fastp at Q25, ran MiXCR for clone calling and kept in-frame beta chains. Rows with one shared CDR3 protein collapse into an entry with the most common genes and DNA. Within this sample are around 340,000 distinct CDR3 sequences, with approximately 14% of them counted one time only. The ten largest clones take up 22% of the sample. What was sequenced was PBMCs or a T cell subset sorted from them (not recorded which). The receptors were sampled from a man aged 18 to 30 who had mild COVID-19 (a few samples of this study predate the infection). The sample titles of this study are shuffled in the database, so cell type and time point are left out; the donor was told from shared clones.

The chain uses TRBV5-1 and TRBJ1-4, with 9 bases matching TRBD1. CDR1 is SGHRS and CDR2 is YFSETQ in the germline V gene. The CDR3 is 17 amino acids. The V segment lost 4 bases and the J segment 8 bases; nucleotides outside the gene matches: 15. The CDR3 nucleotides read TGCGCCAGCAGCCATGTCCCGGGACAGGGTTCGGGGGAAAAACTGTTTTTT. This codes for CASSHVPGQGSGEKLFF.

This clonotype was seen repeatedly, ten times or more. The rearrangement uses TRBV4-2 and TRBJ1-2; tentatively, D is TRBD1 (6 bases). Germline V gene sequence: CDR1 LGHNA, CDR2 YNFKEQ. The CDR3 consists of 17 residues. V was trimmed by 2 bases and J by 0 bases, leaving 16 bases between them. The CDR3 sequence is CASSQPSGQQANYGYTF. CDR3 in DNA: TGTGCCAGCAGCCAACCGTCCGGACAGCAAGCTAACTATGGCTACACCTTC.

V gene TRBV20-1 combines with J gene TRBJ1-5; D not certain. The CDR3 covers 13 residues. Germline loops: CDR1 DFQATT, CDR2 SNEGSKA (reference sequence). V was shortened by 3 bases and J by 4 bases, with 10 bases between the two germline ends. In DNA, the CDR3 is TGCAGTGCTAGCCGAGACGGGAATCAGCCCCAGCATTTT. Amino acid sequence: CSASRDGNQPQHF.

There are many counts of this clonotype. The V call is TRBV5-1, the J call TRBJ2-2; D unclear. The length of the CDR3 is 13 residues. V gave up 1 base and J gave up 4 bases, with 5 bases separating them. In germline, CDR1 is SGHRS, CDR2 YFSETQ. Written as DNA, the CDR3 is TGCGCCAGCAGCTTGATACCCACCGGGGAGCTGTTTTTT. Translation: CASSLIPTGELFF.

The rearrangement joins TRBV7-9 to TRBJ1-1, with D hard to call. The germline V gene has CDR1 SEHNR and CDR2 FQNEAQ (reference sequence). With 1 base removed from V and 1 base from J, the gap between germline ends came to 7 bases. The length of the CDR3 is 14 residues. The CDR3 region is CASSLVGPNTEAFF. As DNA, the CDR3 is TGTGCCAGCAGCTTAGTCGGGCCGAACACTGAAGCTTTCTTT.

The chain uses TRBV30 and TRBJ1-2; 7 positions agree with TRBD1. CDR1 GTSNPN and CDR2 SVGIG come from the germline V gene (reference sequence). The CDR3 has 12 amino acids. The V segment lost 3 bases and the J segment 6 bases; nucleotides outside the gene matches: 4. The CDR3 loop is CAWSRDRHGYTF. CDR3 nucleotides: TGTGCCTGGAGCCGGGACAGACATGGCTACACCTTC.

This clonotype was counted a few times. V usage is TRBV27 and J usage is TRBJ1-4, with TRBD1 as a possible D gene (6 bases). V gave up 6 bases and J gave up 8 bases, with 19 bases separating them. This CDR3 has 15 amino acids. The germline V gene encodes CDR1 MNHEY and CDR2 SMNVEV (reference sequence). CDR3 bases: TGTGCCAGCAGCCTACCACAGGGAGTGGAGGAAAAACTGTTTTTT. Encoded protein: CASSLPQGVEEKLFF.

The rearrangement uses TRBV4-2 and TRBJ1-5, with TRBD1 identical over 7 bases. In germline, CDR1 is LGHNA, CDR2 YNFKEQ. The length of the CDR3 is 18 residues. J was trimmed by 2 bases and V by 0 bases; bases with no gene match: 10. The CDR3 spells CASSQDWAGGYGNQPQHF. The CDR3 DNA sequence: TGTGCCAGCAGCCAAGATTGGGCAGGGGGTTATGGCAATCAGCCCCAGCATTTT.

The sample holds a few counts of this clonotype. The CDR3 spells CASSRGEGSYEQYF. DNA for the CDR3: TGTGCCAGCTCACGGGGGGAAGGGTCCTACGAGCAGTACTTC. This sequence joins TRBV18 and TRBJ2-7, with D possibly being TRBD2 (6 bases). The V gene's germline CDR1 is KGHSH and CDR2 LQKENI. V was pared by 4 bases and J by 1 base, with 11 bases between. The CDR3 is 14 amino acids.

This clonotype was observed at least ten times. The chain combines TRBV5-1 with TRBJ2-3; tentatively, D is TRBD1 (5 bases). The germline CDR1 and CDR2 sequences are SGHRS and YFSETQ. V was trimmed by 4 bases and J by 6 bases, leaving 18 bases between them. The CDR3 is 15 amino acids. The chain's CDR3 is CASSLLQGFMDTQYF. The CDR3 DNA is TGCGCCAGCAGCCTCCTTCAGGGTTTCATGGATACGCAGTATTTT.

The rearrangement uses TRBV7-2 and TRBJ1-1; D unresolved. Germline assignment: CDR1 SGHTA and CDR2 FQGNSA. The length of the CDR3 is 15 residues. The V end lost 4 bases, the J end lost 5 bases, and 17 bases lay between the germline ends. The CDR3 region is CASSSVGPRWTEAFF. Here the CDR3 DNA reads TGTGCCAGCAGCTCCGTCGGGCCCCGATGGACTGAAGCTTTCTTT.

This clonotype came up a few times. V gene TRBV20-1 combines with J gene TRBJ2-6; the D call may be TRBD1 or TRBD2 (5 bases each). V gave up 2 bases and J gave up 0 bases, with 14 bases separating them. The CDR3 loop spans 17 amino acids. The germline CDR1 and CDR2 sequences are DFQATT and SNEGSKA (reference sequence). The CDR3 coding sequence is TGCAGTGCTAGAAGGCGAGGTGGGGGCTCTGGGGCCAACGTCCTGACTTTC. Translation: CSARRRGGGSGANVLTF.

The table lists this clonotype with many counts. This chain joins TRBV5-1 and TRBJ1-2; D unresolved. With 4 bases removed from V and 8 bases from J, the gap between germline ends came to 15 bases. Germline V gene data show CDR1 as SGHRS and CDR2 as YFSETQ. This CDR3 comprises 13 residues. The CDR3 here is CASSKLQLGGYTF. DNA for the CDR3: TGCGCCAGCAGCAAATTACAACTAGGCGGCTACACCTTC.

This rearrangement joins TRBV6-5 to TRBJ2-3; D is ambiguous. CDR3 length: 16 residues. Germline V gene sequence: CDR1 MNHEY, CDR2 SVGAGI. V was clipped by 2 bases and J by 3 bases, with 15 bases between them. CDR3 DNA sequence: TGTGCCAGCAGTTACCAAGGTTTTCTAAGGACAGATACGCAGTATTTT. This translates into CASSYQGFLRTDTQYF.

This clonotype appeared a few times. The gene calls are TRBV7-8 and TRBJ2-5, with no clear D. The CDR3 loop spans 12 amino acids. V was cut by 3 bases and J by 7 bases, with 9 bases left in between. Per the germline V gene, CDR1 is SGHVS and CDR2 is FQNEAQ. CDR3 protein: CASSFPAATQYF. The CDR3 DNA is TGTGCCAGCAGCTTTCCTGCTGCGACCCAGTACTTC.

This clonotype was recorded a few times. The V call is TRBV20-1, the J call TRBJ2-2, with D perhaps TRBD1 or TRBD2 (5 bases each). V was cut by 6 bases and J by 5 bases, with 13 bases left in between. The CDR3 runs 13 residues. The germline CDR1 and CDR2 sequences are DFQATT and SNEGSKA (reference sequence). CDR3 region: CSAPRGATGELFF. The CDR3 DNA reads TGCAGTGCCCCGAGAGGGGCAACCGGGGAGCTGTTTTTT.